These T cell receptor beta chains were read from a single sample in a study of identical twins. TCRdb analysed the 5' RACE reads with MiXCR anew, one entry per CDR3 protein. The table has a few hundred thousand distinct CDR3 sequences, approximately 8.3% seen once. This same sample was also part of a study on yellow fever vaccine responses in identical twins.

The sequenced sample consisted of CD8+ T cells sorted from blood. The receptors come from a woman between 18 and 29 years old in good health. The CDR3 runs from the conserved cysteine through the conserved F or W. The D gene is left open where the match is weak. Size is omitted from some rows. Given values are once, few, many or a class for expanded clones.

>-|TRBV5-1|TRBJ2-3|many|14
CASSPVGAPDTQYF
TGCGCCAGCAGCCCAGTGGGGGCCCCAGATACGCAGTATTTT
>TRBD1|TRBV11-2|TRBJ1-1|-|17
CASSLSLPGGLNTEAFF
TGTGCCAGCAGCCTGAGTTTGCCAGGGGGATTGAACACTGAAGCTTTCTTT
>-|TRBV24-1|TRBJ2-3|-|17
CATSESGLGLGTDTQYF
TGTGCCACCAGTGAATCGGGACTTGGCCTAGGCACAGATACGCAGTATTTT
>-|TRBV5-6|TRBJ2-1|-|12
CASRGVREVAFF
TGTGCCAGCAGGGGGGTAAGGGAGGTGGCGTTCTTC
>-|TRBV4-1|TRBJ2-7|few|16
CASSQDPLAPPYEQYF
TGCGCCAGCAGCCAAGACCCACTCGCCCCCCCCTACGAGCAGTACTTC
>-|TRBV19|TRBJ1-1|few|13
CASCGFCGTEAFF
TGTGCCAGTTGTGGGTTCTGTGGCACTGAAGCTTTCTTT
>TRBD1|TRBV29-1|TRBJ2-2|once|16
CSVEDRGRGHTGELFF
TGCAGCGTTGAAGATCGGGGCAGGGGGCACACCGGGGAGCTGTTTTTT
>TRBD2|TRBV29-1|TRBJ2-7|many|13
CSVEEMGGYEQYF
TGCAGCGTTGAAGAAATGGGGGGGTACGAGCAGTACTTC
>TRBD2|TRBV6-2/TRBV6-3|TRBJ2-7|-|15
CATGPVAGGLYEQYF
TGTGCCACCGGACCGGTAGCGGGAGGTCTCTACGAGCAGTACTTC
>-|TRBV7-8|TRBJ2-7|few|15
CASSLERANHHEQYF
TGTGCCAGCAGCTTGGAACGAGCCAACCATCACGAGCAGTACTTC
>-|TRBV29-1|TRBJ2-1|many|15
CSVEDSWTPDNEQFF
TGCAGCGTTGAAGATTCCTGGACACCCGATAATGAGCAGTTCTTC
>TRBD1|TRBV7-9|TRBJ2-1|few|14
CASSLGGQPNEQFF
TGTGCCAGCAGCTTAGGGGGACAGCCCAATGAGCAGTTCTTC
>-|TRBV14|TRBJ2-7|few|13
CASSQDWSYEQYF
TGTGCCAGCAGCCAAGATTGGAGCTACGAGCAGTACTTC
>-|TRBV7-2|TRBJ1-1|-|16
CASGRLRARANTEAFF
TGTGCCAGCGGCCGCTTGCGAGCCCGGGCGAACACTGAAGCTTTCTTT
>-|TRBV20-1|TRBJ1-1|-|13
CSARGLGLTEAFF
TGCAGTGCTAGAGGCTTGGGCTTAACTGAAGCTTTCTTT
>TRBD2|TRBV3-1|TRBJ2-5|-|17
CASSQDRLAGTAETQYF
TGTGCCAGCAGCCAAGATAGACTAGCGGGAACGGCGGAGACCCAGTACTTC
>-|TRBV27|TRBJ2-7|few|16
CASSLSGFGYVYEQYF
TGTGCCAGCAGTTTATCGGGGTTTGGTTACGTCTACGAGCAGTACTTC
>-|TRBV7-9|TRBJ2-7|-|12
CASSYQGGEQYF
TGTGCCAGCAGTTACCAGGGGGGCGAGCAGTACTTC
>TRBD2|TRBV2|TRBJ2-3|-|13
CASRGLASDTQYF
TGTGCCAGCAGGGGACTAGCCTCAGATACGCAGTATTTT
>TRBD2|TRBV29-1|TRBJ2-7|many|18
CSVEYGERAGAPPYEQYF
TGCAGCGTTGAGTACGGGGAGAGAGCGGGGGCGCCTCCCTACGAGCAGTACTTC
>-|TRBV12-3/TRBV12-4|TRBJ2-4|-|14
CASSNPRGPNIQYF
TGTGCCAGCAGTAACCCCAGGGGCCCAAACATTCAGTACTTC
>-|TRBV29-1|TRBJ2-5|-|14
CSVEETGRGETQYF
TGCAGCGTTGAAGAAACTGGCCGGGGAGAGACCCAGTACTTC
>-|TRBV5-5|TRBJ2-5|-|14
CASSFAVHGWTQYF
TGTGCCAGCAGCTTTGCAGTCCATGGCTGGACCCAGTACTTC
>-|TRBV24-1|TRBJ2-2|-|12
CATKGDTGELFF
TGTGCCACCAAGGGCGACACCGGGGAGCTGTTTTTT
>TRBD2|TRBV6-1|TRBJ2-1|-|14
CASSKLAGFNEQFF
TGTGCCAGCAGCAAGCTAGCGGGTTTCAATGAGCAGTTCTTC
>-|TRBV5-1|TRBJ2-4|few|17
CASSGAAGDMAKNIQYF
TGCGCCAGCAGTGGGGCTGCCGGGGACATGGCCAAAAACATTCAGTACTTC
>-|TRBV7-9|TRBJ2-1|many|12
CASSLRVNEQFF
TGTGCCAGCAGCTTAAGGGTCAATGAGCAGTTCTTC
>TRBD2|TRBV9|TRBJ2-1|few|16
CASSAPLGLAGNEQFF
TGTGCCAGCAGCGCCCCTCTGGGACTAGCGGGCAATGAGCAGTTCTTC
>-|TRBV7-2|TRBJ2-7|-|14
CASSPTAEDYEQYF
TGTGCCAGCAGTCCTACAGCGGAAGACTACGAGCAGTACTTC
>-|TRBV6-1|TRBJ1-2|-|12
CASSDRGYGYTF
TGTGCCAGCAGTGATCGGGGGTATGGCTACACCTTC
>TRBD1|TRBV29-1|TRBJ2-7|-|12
CSVGQGAVEQYF
TGCAGCGTAGGACAGGGGGCGGTTGAGCAGTACTTC
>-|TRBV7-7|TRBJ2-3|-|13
CASSFGPLDTQYF
TGTGCTAGCAGCTTTGGTCCCTTAGATACGCAGTATTTT
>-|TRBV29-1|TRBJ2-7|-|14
CSVLGQGQNYEQYF
TGCAGCGTCCTGGGCCAGGGACAAAACTACGAGCAGTACTTC
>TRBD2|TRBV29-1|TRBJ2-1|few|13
CSVSVAGGVEQFF
TGCAGCGTTTCGGTGGCGGGGGGGGTTGAGCAGTTCTTC
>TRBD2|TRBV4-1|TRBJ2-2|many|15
CASSYSGTNTGELFF
TGCGCCAGCAGCTACAGCGGGACCAACACCGGGGAGCTGTTTTTT
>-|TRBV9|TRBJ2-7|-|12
CASSPFLGEQYF
TGTGCCAGCAGCCCATTCCTCGGCGAGCAGTACTTC
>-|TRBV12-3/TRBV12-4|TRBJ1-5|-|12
CASTGGDQPQHF
TGTGCCAGCACGGGGGGGGATCAGCCCCAGCATTTT
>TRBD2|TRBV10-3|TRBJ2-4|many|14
CAISPSGSENIQYF
TGTGCCATCAGTCCTAGCGGGAGTGAAAACATTCAGTACTTC
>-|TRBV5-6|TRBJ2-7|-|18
CASSFQSPTGQFSYEQYF
TGTGCCAGCAGCTTTCAATCCCCCACTGGGCAGTTCTCCTACGAGCAGTACTTC
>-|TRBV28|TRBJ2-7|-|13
CAARDMSSYEQYF
TGTGCCGCCCGGGACATGAGCTCCTACGAGCAGTACTTC
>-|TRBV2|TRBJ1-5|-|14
CASSEGQSNQPQHF
TGTGCCAGCAGTGAGGGGCAGAGCAATCAGCCCCAGCATTTT
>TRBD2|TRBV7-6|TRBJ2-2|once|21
CASSLASSGADSHANTGELFF
TGTGCCAGCAGCTTAGCTTCTAGCGGGGCGGATTCCCACGCGAACACCGGGGAGCTGTTTTTT
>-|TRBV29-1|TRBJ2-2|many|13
CSVGQANTGELFF
TGCAGCGTAGGACAAGCGAACACCGGGGAGCTGTTTTTT
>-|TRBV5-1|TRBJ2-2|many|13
CASSLAGTGELFF
TGCGCCAGCAGCTTGGCAGGGACCGGGGAGCTGTTTTTT